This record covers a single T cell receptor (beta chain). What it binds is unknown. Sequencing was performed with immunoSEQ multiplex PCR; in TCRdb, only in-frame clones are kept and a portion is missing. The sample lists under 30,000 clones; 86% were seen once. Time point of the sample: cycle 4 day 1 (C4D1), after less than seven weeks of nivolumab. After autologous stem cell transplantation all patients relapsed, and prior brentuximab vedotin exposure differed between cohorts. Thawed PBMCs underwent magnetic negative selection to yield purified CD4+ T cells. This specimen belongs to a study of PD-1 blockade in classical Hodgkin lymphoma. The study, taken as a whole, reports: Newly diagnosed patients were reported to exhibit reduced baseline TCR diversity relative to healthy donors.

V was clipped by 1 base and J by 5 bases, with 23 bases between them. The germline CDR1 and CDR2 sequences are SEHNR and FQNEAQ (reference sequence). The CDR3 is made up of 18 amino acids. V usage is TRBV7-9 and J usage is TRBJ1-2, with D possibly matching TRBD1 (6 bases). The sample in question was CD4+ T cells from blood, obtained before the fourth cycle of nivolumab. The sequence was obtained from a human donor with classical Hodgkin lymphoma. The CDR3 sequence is CASSLVWTESYVRYGYTF. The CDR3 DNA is TGTGCCAGCAGCTTAGTGTGGACAGAAAGCTACGTTCGATATGGCTACACCTTC.